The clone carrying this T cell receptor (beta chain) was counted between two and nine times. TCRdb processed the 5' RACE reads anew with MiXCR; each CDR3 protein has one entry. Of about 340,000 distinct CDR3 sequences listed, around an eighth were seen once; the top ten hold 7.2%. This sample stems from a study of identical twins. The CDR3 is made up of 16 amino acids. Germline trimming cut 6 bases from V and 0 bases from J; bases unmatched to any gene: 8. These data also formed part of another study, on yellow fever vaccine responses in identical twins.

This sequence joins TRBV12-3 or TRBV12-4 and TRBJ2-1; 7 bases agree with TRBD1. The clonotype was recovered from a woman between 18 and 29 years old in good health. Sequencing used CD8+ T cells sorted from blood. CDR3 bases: TGTGCCAGCAGGTCCGGGACAGAGAGCTCCTACAATGAGCAGTTCTTC. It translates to CASRSGTESSYNEQFF.